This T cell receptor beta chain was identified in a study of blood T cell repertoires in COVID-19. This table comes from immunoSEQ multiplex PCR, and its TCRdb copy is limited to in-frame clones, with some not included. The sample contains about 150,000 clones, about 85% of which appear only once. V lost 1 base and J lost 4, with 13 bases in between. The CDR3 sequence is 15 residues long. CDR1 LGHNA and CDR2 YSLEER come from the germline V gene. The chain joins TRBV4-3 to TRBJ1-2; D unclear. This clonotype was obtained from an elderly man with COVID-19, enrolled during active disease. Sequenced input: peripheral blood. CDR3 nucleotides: TGCGCCAGCAGCCAAGCTTACCCGACTATCTATGGCTACACCTTC. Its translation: CASSQAYPTIYGYTF.